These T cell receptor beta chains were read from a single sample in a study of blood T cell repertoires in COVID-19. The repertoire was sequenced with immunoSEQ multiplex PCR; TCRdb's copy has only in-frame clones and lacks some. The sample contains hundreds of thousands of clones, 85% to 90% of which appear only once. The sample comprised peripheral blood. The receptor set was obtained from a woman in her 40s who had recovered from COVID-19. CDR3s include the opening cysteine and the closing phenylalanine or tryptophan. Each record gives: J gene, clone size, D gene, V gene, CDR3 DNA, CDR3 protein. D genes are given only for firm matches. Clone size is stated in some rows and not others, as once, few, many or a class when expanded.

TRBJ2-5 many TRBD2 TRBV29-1 TGCAGCGTTAGCGGGGGGGAGGAGACCCAGTACTTC CSVSGGEETQYF
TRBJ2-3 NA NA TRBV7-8 TGTGCCAGCAGCTTAGTACAGGCCACAGATACGCAGTATTTT CASSLVQATDTQYF
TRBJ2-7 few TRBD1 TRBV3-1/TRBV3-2 TGTGCCAGCAGCCAAGCTGGACAGGGGGTCCACGAGCAGTACTTC CASSQAGQGVHEQYF
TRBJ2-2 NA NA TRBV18 TGTGCCAGCTCCCTCGGCACAGGGTCCCGGGAGCTGTTTTTT CASSLGTGSRELFF
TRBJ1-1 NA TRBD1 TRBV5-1 TGCGCCAGCAGCTTGTCAAAGGGGGCGAGCACTGAAGCTTTCTTT CASSLSKGASTEAFF
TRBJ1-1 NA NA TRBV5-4 TGTGCCAGTTCAATCGGGGGGGCAACTGAAGCTTTCTTT CASSIGGATEAFF
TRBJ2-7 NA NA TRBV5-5 TGTGCCAGCAGCCTAGAAGCTACCTACGAGCAGTACTTC CASSLEATYEQYF
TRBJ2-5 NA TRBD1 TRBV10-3 TGTGCCATCAGTGACTCAAGGGGGCCCCAAGAGACCCAGTACTTC CAISDSRGPQETQYF
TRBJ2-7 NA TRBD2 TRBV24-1 TGTGCCACCAGTGATTTTGGGGGGGTTGGGTCCTACGAGCAGTACTTC CATSDFGGVGSYEQYF
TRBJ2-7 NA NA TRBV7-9 TGTGCCAGCAGCTTAAACAACCGCGGTGAGCAGTACTTC CASSLNNRGEQYF
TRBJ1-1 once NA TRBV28 TGTGCCAGCAGCCTCAGTTTCACTAGGGTTACCGAAGCTTTCTTT CASSLSFTRVTEAFF
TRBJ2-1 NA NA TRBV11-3 TGTGCCAGCAGCTTAGAAGGGGGGGCCGCCTACAATGAGCAGTTCTTC CASSLEGGAAYNEQFF
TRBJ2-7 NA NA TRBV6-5 TGTGCCAGCAGTTACTCGCCGGCTAGCGCCTCCTACGAGCAGTACTTC CASSYSPASASYEQYF
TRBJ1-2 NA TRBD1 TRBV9 TGTGCCAGCACCTCAGCGACAGGGGACAACTATGGCTACACCTTC CASTSATGDNYGYTF
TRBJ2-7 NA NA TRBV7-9 TGTGCCAGCAGCCGGGACACTAACACCTACGAGCAGTACTTC CASSRDTNTYEQYF
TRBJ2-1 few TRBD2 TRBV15 TGTGCCACCAGCAGGCTAGCGGGGGGCCTGGGAAATGAGCAGTTCTTC CATSRLAGGLGNEQFF
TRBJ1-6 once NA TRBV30 TGTGCCTGGAGTTCGGGGTCGGATGGAAATTCACCCCTCCACTTT CAWSSGSDGNSPLHF
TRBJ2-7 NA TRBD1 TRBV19 TGTGCCAGTAGTATTGGCCAGGGGGCTTTTTACGAGCAGTACTTC CASSIGQGAFYEQYF
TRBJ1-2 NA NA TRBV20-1 TGCAGTGCTAGTGACCTGTTTAAGACTCCGAGCTATGGCTACACCTTC CSASDLFKTPSYGYTF
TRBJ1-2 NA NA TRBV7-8 TGTGCCAGCAGCCGAGTGACGGGTCTATCGAACTATGGCTACACCTTC CASSRVTGLSNYGYTF
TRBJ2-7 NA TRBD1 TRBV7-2 TGTGCCAGCAGCTTCCGACAGGGTGAGGGCGAGCAGTACTTC CASSFRQGEGEQYF
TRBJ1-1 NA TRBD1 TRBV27 TGTGCCAGCAGCCTACAGGCTGTATATGGTTCGAGGGGGCGCTTACCGAACACTGAAGCTTTCTTT CASSLQAVYGSRGRLPNTEAFF
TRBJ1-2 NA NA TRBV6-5 TGTGCCAGCAGTCCAAGACAGGCAGACCTGGGCTACACCTTC CASSPRQADLGYTF
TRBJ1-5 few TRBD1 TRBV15 TGTGCCACCAGGCGCGGGGACAGGGAAAATCAGCCCCAGCATTTT CATRRGDRENQPQHF
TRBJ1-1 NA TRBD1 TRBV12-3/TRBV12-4 TGTGCCAGCAGGTCGGATTGGACAGGGGAAGCTTTCTTT CASRSDWTGEAFF
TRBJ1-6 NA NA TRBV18 TGTGCCAGCTCCCCCGCGTACAATTCACCCCTCCACTTT CASSPAYNSPLHF
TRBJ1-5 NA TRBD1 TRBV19 TGTGCCAGTAGTACGGACAGGGGGTATCAGCCCCAGCATTTT CASSTDRGYQPQHF
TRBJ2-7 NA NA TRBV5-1 TGCGCCAGCAGCACTAAAGACTCCCACGAGCAGTACTTC CASSTKDSHEQYF
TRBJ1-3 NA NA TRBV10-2 TGCGCCAGCAGTCGGGAGAGCTCTGGAAACACCATATATTTT CASSRESSGNTIYF
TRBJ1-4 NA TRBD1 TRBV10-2 TGCGCCAGCAGTTGGACAGGGGGCGGCGAAAAACTGTTTTTT CASSWTGGGEKLFF
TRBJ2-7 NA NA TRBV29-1 TGCAGCGTTGGGCAGGCTCGAACCTACGAGCAGTACTTC CSVGQARTYEQYF
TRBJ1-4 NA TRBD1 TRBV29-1 TGCAGCGCCCTGGACAGGTTTAATGAAAAACTGTTTTTT CSALDRFNEKLFF
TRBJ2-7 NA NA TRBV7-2 TGTGCCAGCAGCTTTGGTGGACAACTCTCCTACGAGCAGTACTTC CASSFGGQLSYEQYF
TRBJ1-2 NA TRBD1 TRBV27 TGTGCCAGCAGTTTAGGGGGACAGCCGTATGGCTACACCTTC CASSLGGQPYGYTF
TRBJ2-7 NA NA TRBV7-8 TGTGCCAGCAGCCCGACAGGAACCTACGAGCAGTACTTC CASSPTGTYEQYF
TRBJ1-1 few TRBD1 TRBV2 TGTGCCAGCAGGCTAACAGGGGGCACTGAAGCTTTCTTT CASRLTGGTEAFF
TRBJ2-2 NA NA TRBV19 TGTGCCAGTCGAGGAGTGAACACCGGGGAGCTGTTTTTT CASRGVNTGELFF
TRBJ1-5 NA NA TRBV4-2 TGTGCCAGCAGCCAAGGTCTTAGCAATCAGCCCCAGCATTTT CASSQGLSNQPQHF
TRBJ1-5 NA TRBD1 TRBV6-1 TGTGCCAGCAGTGAAGCGCTTCGGACAGGGGAGCCCCAGCATTTT CASSEALRTGEPQHF
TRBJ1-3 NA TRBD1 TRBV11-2 TGTGCCAGCAGCTCCGGGACAGGGGGAAGCACCATATATTTT CASSSGTGGSTIYF
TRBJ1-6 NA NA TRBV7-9 TGTGCCAGCAGCTTAGCCGCAGGGCTAGAATCACCCCTCCACTTT CASSLAAGLESPLHF
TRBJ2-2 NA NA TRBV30 TGTGCCTGGAGCAATTGGCAGTTCACCGGGGAGCTGTTTTTT CAWSNWQFTGELFF
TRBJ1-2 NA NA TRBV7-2 TGTGCCAGCAGCTTAGCAGGGGCGAACTATGGCTACACCTTC CASSLAGANYGYTF
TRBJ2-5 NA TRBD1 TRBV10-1 TGCGCCAGCAGTGAGACGGACAGGGTAGAGACCCAGTACTTC CASSETDRVETQYF
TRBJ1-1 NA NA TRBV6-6 TGTGCCAGCAGTTACGCGGGGGGTGGCGGCACTGAAGCTTTCTTT CASSYAGGGGTEAFF
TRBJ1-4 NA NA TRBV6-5 TGTGCCAGCAGTTACTCAGTTTCTGGTCGCGGGAAACTGTTTTTT CASSYSVSGRGKLFF
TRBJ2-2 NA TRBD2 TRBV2 TGTGCCAGCAGTGGCCTAGGGACTAGCGGGAGCCACCGGGAGCTGTTTTTT CASSGLGTSGSHRELFF
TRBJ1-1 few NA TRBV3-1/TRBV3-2 TGTGCCAGCAGCCAAGATTCCAGGGAAGCTTTCTTT CASSQDSREAFF
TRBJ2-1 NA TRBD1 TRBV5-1 TGCGCCAGCAGCTCGGGACAGGTGATCGATGAGCAGTTCTTC CASSSGQVIDEQFF
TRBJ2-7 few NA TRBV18 TGTGCCAGCTCACCCCCCTCAGGGGCCCGTCGCGAGCAGTACTTC CASSPPSGARREQYF
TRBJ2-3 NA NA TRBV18 TGTGCCAGCTCACCACCGCAGAGGTTAGAAGATACGCAGTATTTT CASSPPQRLEDTQYF
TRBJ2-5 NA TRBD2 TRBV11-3 TGTGCCAGCAGCTCCGGGACTAGCGGGGGAGCCGGGGAGACCCAGTACTTC CASSSGTSGGAGETQYF
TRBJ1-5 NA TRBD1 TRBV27 TGTGCCAGCAGTCCATCGGGACAGGTTAGCAATCAGCCCCAGCATTTT CASSPSGQVSNQPQHF
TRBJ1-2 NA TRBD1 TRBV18 TGTGCCAGCTCACTTGGACAGGGGAACTATGGCTACACCTTC CASSLGQGNYGYTF
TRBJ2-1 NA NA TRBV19 TGTGCCAGTAGTCTCCTAGGGGCCAAAAAGAATGAGCAGTTCTTC CASSLLGAKKNEQFF
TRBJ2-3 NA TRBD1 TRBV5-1 TGCGCCAGCAGCTTGGGGGGACAGGGGGATACGCAGTATTTT CASSLGGQGDTQYF
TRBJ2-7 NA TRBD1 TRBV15 TGTGCCACCAGCAGAGCCGGGACAGGGTTCTACGAGCAGTACTTC CATSRAGTGFYEQYF
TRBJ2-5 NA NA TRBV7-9 TGTGCCAGCAGCTTAGCCGGGGGAGAGACCCAGTACTTC CASSLAGGETQYF
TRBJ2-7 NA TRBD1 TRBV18 TGTGCCAGCTCACCACCAACAGGGGGCTACGAGCAGTACTTC CASSPPTGGYEQYF
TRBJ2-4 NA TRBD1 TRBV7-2 TGTGCCAGCAGCTCGGGACAGGGAAGGGCCAAAAACATTCAGTACTTC CASSSGQGRAKNIQYF